Listed here are 12 T cell receptor beta chains from one sample, sequenced in a study of CXCR3-negative and CXCR3-positive naive CD8 T cells. The study's findings and limits: A higher hydrophobicity marked the TRB CDR3s of CXCR3-positive naive cells versus CXCR3-negative naive cells.

The libraries of TRB cDNA were prepared using 5' RACE with UMI labels. For each CDR3 protein, TCRdb gives one entry from its re-call of the 5' RACE reads, without DNA. This sample's table reports 84,000 or so distinct CDR3 sequences. No cognate antigen is known for these TCRs. The specimen was naive CXCR3+ CD8+ T cells from blood. The subset is: CD45RO-CCR7+CD27+CD95- naive CD8+ T cells expressing CXCR3 (TNR3+). The receptors were sampled from a human donor in good health. Some clones in this sample may be carry-over from other donors' samples.

The chain uses TRBV12-3 or TRBV12-4 and TRBJ2-1; the TRBD2 assignment by TCRdb is unverifiable without DNA. The CDR3 totals 18 residues. The CDR3 loop reads CASRPGLAGRSSYNEQFF.

The V and J genes are TRBV18 and TRBJ1-2; the TRBD1 assignment by TCRdb is unverifiable without DNA. The CDR3 runs to 15 residues. The V gene's germline CDR1 is KGHSH and CDR2 LQKENI. Here the CDR3 reads CASSPPLAGNYGYTF.

V and J are TRBV5-1 and TRBJ2-7; the TRBD1 assignment by TCRdb is unverifiable without DNA. CDR1 SGHRS and CDR2 YFSETQ come from the germline V gene. This CDR3 region has 16 residues. The CDR3 spells CASSHNPVGGPYEQYF.

The chain is built from TRBV21-1 and TRBJ2-1; with no DNA, the TCRdb D assignment of TRBD1 cannot be verified. TRBV21-1 is a pseudogene. The CDR3 is 15 amino acids. Here the CDR3 reads CASSKVWDRGNEQFF.

The chain recombines TRBV9 with TRBJ2-2; checking the TCRdb D call of TRBD1 is not possible without DNA. Per germline, CDR1 SGDLS and CDR2 YYNGEE. The CDR3 totals 17 residues. CDR3 loop: CASRGGTTGGQPGELFF. The full variable domain, its missing parts supplied by reference TRBV9 and TRBJ2-2, is DSGVTQTPKHLITATGQRVTLRCSPRSGDLSVYWYQQSLDQGLQFLIQYYNGEERAKGNILERFSAQQFPDLHSELNLSSLELGDSALYFCASRGGTTGGQPGELFFGEGSRLTVL.

CDR3 amino acids: CASSPTSGRETQYF. V usage is TRBV7-3 and J usage is TRBJ2-5; without DNA, the TCRdb call of TRBD2 cannot be checked. Germline loops: CDR1 SGHTA, CDR2 FQGTGA. This CDR3 is built from 14 residues.

The rearrangement joins TRBV29-1 to TRBJ2-7; TCRdb proposes TRBD1, but this gene call is untestable without DNA. The germline V gene has CDR1 SQVTM and CDR2 ANQGSEA. The CDR3 is made up of 13 amino acids. The CDR3 reads CSVGAQGAGEQYF.

The gene calls are TRBV19 and TRBJ1-2; TCRdb calls TRBD1, which cannot be checked without DNA. The germline gives CDR1 LNHDA, CDR2 SQIVND (reference sequence). The CDR3 is 13 residues long. CDR3 region: CASSLGTGVGYTF.

The chain recombines TRBV29-1 with TRBJ1-1; TCRdb picks TRBD1, but there is no DNA to check that call. From germline, CDR1 is SQVTM and CDR2 ANQGSEA. This CDR3 has 14 amino acids. The CDR3 protein is CSVGPGQLSGEAFF.

The chain joins TRBV6-6 to TRBJ2-1. The CDR3 sequence is 14 residues long. The germline V gene has CDR1 MNHNY and CDR2 SVGAGI (reference sequence). CDR3 loop: CASSYTQDGNEQFF.

This chain links TRBV7-9 with TRBJ2-5; the D call of TRBD1 rests on TCRdb alone, since no DNA is present to check it. Germline CDR1 and CDR2: SEHNR and FQNEAQ (reference sequence). There are 16 residues in the CDR3. The CDR3 loop is CASSPRDRGSQETQYF. Full variable domain (missing parts from reference TRBV7-9 and TRBJ2-5): DTGVSQNPRHKITKRGQNVTFRCDPISEHNRLYWYRQTLGQGPEFLTYFQNEAQLEKSRLLSDRFSAERPKGSFSTLEIQRTEQGDSAMYLCASSPRDRGSQETQYFGPGTRLLVL.

The chain combines TRBV12-3 or TRBV12-4 with TRBJ2-3; the TCRdb D gene call, TRBD2, has no DNA to confirm it. CDR3 length equals 17 residues. The CDR3 sequence is CASSSPLAGLSTDTQYF.